The 11 T cell receptor beta chains given below trace back to one sample, sequenced in a study of blood T cells in healthy people across ages (dated by TCRdb to between 2014 and 2017). Library construction relied on 5' RACE. A second PCR of roughly 6 to 11 cycles was performed with a sample-barcoded 5' primer and a J-beta primer mix. The public reads were reanalyzed by TCRdb: fastp trimming at Q25, MiXCR alignment, in-frame beta chains only. Rows are combined by CDR3 protein, so each entry shows the most common genes and DNA. The table for this sample lists 1.5 million to 2 million distinct CDR3 sequences; about two fifths of them were counted only once. The top ten hold 23% of the sample. Input material: blood. Receptors were obtained from a human donor in good health.

This chain uses TRBV4-3 with TRBJ2-2, with D hard to call. The CDR3 contains 15 residues. The germline gives CDR1 LGHNA, CDR2 YSLEER. Trimming took off 0 bases at V and 7 bases at J, with 12 bases between the two ends. The CDR3 region is CASSQDRLVSGELFF. In nucleotides, the CDR3 is TGCGCCAGCAGCCAAGATCGGCTAGTCAGCGGGGAGCTGTTTTTT.

This CDR3 reads CASSSSGTGGYNEQFF. The CDR3 region has the DNA TGCGCCAGCAGCTCCTCCGGGACAGGGGGTTACAATGAGCAGTTCTTC. This chain connects TRBV5-1 to TRBJ2-1; 11 bases agree with TRBD1. The germline V gene has CDR1 SGHRS and CDR2 YFSETQ. The CDR3 is 16 amino acids. The junction had 6 bases not matched to a gene; V was cut back by 3 bases and J by 4 bases.

This clonotype was seen more than once but under ten times. This sequence joins TRBV6-5 and TRBJ1-2; D is unresolved. V dropped 10 bases and J dropped 5 bases, with 14 bases sitting between them. CDR3 length equals 12 residues. CDR1 and CDR2 from the germline V gene are MNHEY and SVGAGI. The CDR3 sequence is CATLTGKYGYTF. CDR3 in DNA: TGTGCCACACTCACCGGGAAGTATGGCTACACCTTC.

This clonotype was recorded a few times. The rearrangement joins TRBV7-6 to TRBJ2-5; 8 nucleotides match TRBD2. The V gene end was trimmed by 2 bases and the J gene end by 3 bases; junction bases not matched to a gene: 5. The CDR3 runs to 15 residues. Germline V gene lookup returns CDR1 SGHVS and CDR2 FNYEAQ. CDR3 loop: CASSLLGTRKETQYF. In DNA form, the CDR3 reads TGTGCCAGCAGCTTACTGGGGACTAGGAAAGAGACCCAGTACTTC.

CDR3 DNA sequence: TGTGCCAGCAGCTTAGGAGCGGGAATCTACAATGAGCAGTTCTTC. This encodes CASSLGAGIYNEQFF. The chain links TRBV11-2 to TRBJ2-1; TRBD2 matches at 7 bases. The CDR3 is 15 amino acids. Germline V gives CDR1 SGHAT, CDR2 FQNNGV. Trimming took 1 base from V and 3 from J; bases not matched to a gene: 3.

The rearrangement links TRBV6-1 to TRBJ2-3; D uncertain. Germline loops: CDR1 MNHNS, CDR2 SASEGT. Trimming took 5 bases from V and 2 from J, leaving 17 bases between them. This CDR3 contains 16 residues. CDR3 loop: CASSFDLLGVTDTQYF. The CDR3 DNA sequence: TGTGCCAGCAGTTTCGACTTGTTGGGCGTCACAGATACGCAGTATTTT.

The chain joins TRBV29-1 to TRBJ2-1; 8 nucleotides agree with TRBD2. Germline CDR1 is SQVTM and CDR2 is ANQGSEA. J lost 10 bases, V lost 7 bases, and 15 bases had no gene match. CDR3 size: 14 residues. CDR3 sequence: CSATVSGVYREQFF. Written as DNA, the CDR3 is TGCAGCGCTACCGTTAGCGGGGTTTACCGCGAGCAGTTCTTC.

This clonotype was observed a few times. In DNA, the CDR3 is TGTGCCAGCAGCTTCGGACAGGGAAGAAGCGAGCAGTACTTC. Encoded protein: CASSFGQGRSEQYF. The chain recombines TRBV11-3 with TRBJ2-4; 8 nucleotides match TRBD1. The J call may be mistaken, given a closer DNA end match to TRBJ2-7. Germline CDR1 and CDR2: SGHNT and YENEEA. The CDR3 is 14 residues long.

This clonotype was recorded at least ten times. Germline and junction disagree at one end, which may indicate a read error. This chain connects TRBV7-2 to TRBJ2-3; D is unresolved. CDR1 and CDR2 from the germline V gene are SGHTA and FQGNSA. The CDR3 consists of 13 residues. Written as DNA, the CDR3 is TGCGCCAGCAGCCCCCAAGGTGCAGATACGCAGTATTTT. Amino acids: CASSPQGADTQYF.

The V call is TRBV7-2, the J call TRBJ2-3, with TRBD2 identical over 11 bases. Trimming cost V 1 base and J 0 bases; bases outside gene matches: 9. CDR3 length: 19 amino acids. In germline, CDR1 is SGHTA, CDR2 FQGNSA. The CDR3 loop reads CASSLVLAGGSSSTDTQYF. DNA of the CDR3: TGTGCCAGCAGCTTAGTCCTAGCGGGGGGAAGCTCTAGCACAGATACGCAGTATTTT.

This clonotype was picked up one time. V gene TRBV5-6 combines with J gene TRBJ2-1; 7 bases are shared with TRBD1. The germline CDR1 and CDR2 sequences are SGHDT and YYEEEE. The CDR3 loop spans 14 amino acids. J was trimmed by 12 bases and V by 0 bases; bases with no gene match: 9. The CDR3 reads CASSLDRGRVVQFF. The CDR3 DNA reads as TGTGCCAGCAGCTTGGACAGGGGAAGGGTGGTGCAGTTCTTC.